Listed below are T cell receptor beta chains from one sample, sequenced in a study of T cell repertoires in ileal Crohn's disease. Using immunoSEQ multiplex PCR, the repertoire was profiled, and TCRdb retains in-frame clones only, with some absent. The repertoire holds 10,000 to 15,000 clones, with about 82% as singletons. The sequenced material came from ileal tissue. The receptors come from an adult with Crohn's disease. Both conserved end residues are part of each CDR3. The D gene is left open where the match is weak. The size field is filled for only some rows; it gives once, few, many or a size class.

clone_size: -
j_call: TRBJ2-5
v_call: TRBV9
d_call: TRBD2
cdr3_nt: TGTGCCAGCAGCGTAGAGGCTAGCGGGATAGAGACCCAGTACTTC
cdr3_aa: CASSVEASGIETQYF

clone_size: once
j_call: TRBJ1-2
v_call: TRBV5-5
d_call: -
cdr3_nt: TGTGCCAGCAGCTTGGGTGGCAGGGTCAGCTATGGCTACACCTTC
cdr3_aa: CASSLGGRVSYGYTF

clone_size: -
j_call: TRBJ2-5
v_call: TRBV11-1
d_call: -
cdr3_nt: TGTGCCAGCAGCTCGACAGTGGAAGAGACCCAGTACTTC
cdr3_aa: CASSSTVEETQYF

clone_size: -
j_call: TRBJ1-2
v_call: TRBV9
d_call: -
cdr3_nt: TGTGCCAGCAGCAAGCAGGGAAATGGCTACACCTTC
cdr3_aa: CASSKQGNGYTF

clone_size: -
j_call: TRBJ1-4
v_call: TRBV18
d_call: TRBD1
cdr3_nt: TGTGCCAGCTCATTCTCCGGGACAGGGGGCTTTAAGGAAAAACTGCTTTTT
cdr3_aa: CASSFSGTGGFKEKLLF

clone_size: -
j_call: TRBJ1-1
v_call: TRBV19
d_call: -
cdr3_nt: TGTGCCAGTAGTATCCGGGGGGATTTTGTTGGGACTGAAGCTTTCTTT
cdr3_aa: CASSIRGDFVGTEAFF

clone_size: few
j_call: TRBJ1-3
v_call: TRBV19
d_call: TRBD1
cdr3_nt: TGTGCCAGTACCCCGGACAGGGTGGCTGGAAACACCATATATTTT
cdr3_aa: CASTPDRVAGNTIYF

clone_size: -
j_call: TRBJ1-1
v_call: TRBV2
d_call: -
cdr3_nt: TGTGCCAGCATTTATAGTGGGGCAAACACTGAAGCTTTCTTT
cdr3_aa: CASIYSGANTEAFF

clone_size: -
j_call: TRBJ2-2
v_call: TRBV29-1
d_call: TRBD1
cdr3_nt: TGCAGCGTTGGGACAGGCAACACCGGGGAGCTGTTTTTT
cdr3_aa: CSVGTGNTGELFF

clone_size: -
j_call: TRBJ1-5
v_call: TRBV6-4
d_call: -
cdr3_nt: TGTGCCAGCAGTGAGCGGGAGGATCAGCCCCAGCATTTT
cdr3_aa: CASSEREDQPQHF

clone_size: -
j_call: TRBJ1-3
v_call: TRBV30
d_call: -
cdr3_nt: TGTGCCTGGGGGGGGGAGGGGTCTGGAAACACCATATATTTT
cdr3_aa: CAWGGEGSGNTIYF

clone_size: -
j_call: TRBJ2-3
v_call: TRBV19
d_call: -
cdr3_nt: TGTGCCAGTAGCAGAACAGGGCTAAACACAGATACGCAGTATTTT
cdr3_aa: CASSRTGLNTDTQYF

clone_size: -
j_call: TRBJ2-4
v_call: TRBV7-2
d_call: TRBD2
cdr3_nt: TGTGCCAGCAGCTTGCACGCGGGGGATCCCAAAAACATTCAGTACTTC
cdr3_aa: CASSLHAGDPKNIQYF

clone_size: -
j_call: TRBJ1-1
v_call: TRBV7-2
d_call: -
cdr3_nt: TGTGCCAGCAGCTTATACAGCGGAACTGAAGCTTTCTTT
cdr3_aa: CASSLYSGTEAFF

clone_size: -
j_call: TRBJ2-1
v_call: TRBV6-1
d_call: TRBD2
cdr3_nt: TGTGCCAGCAGTGAAAGCCTAGCGGCGAACTACAATGAGCAGTTCTTC
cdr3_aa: CASSESLAANYNEQFF

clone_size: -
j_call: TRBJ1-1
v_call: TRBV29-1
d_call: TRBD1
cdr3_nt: TGCAGCGCCGGACAGGGGGGATTGAACACTGAAGCTTTCTTT
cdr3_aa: CSAGQGGLNTEAFF

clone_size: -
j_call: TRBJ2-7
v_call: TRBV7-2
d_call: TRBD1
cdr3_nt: TGTGCCAGCAGCCGACAGGGGGGAACTTACGAGCAGTACTTC
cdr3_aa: CASSRQGGTYEQYF

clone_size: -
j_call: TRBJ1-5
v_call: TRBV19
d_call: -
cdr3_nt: TGTGCCAGTAGTATCCGCGGAGGCGGGTATAGCAATCAGCCCCAGCATTTT
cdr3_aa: CASSIRGGGYSNQPQHF

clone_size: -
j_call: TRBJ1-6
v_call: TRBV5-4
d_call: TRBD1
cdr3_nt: TGTGCCAGCAGTTGGGACAGGGCCAATTCACCCCTCCACTTT
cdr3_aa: CASSWDRANSPLHF

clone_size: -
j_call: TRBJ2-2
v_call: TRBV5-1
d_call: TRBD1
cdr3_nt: TGCGCCAGCAGCACGGACAGGGCCGGGGAGCTGTTTTTT
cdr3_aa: CASSTDRAGELFF

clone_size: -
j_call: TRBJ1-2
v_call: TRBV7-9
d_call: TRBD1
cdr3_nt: TGTGCCAGCAGCCCAAGGGACAGGGAAGATTCTTTTTATGGCTACACCTTC
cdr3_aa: CASSPRDREDSFYGYTF

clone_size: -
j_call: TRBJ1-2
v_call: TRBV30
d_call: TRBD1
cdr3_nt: TGTGCCTGGAGGGGAGTTGGGACAGCCCTCCAGAACTATGGCTACACCTTC
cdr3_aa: CAWRGVGTALQNYGYTF

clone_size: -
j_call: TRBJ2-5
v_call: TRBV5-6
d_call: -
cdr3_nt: TGTGCCAGCAGCAACAGGGGACTCCAAGAGACCCAGTACTTC
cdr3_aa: CASSNRGLQETQYF

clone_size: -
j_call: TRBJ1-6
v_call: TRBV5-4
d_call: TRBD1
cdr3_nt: TGTGCCAGCAGCTTGGGGGACAGGGGGCTATCACCCCTCCACTTT
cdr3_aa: CASSLGDRGLSPLHF

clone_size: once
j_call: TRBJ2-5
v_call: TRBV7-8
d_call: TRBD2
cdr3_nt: TGTGCCAGCAGCTTAGGGACTAGCGGGACCGGATCGTGGGAGACCCAGTACTTC
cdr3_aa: CASSLGTSGTGSWETQYF

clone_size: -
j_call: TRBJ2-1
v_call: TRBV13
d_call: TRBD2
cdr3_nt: TGTGCCAGCAGCTTAGGCCTAGCGGGGGGCCTCATGGCGGCCTACAATGAGCAGTTCTTC
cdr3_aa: CASSLGLAGGLMAAYNEQFF

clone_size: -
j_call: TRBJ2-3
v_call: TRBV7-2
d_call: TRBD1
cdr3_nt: TGTGCCAGCAGCCCAGGTATCGGGACAGGAGCTAGCACAGATACGCAGTATTTT
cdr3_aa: CASSPGIGTGASTDTQYF

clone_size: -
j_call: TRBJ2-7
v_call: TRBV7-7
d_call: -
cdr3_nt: TGTGCTAGCAGCCCAATGAGCGGGTTGAAAAACGAGCAGTACTTC
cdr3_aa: CASSPMSGLKNEQYF

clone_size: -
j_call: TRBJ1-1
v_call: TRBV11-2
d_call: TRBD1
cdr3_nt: TGTGCCAGCAGCTTAGATTTTTCCCCCAGGGGGCGGGAGGCTTTCTTT
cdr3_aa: CASSLDFSPRGREAFF

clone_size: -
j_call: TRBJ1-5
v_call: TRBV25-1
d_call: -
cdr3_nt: TGTGCCAGCAGTGAATACGGAGACCCCAATCAGCCCCAGCATTTT
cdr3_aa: CASSEYGDPNQPQHF

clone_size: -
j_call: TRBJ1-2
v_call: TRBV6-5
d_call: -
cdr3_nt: TGTGCCAGCAGTACTTCTAGGGGGGGTGGCTATGGCTACACCTTC
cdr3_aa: CASSTSRGGGYGYTF

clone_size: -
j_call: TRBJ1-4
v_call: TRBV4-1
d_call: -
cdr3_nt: TGCGCCAGCAGCCTACAGGGTGATGAAAAACTGTTTTTT
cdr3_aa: CASSLQGDEKLFF

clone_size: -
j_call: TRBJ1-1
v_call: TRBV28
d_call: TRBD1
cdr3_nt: TGTGCCAGCAGGGGTGGGACAGACAACACTGAAGCTTTCTTT
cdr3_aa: CASRGGTDNTEAFF

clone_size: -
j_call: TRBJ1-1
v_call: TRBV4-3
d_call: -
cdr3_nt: TGCGCCAGCAGCCAAGATAGCAGGGAGAACACTGAAGCTTTCTTT
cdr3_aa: CASSQDSRENTEAFF

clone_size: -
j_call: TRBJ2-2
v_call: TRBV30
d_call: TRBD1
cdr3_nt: TGTGCCTGGAGTGCGGGACAGGGGTCGAGGACCGGGGAGCTGTTTTTT
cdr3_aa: CAWSAGQGSRTGELFF